This T cell receptor beta chain was recovered during a study of vaccination and CD4 T cells after COVID-19. Regarding time point: late sampling 161 to 241 days after vaccination in three convalescent patients. Documented treatment: approximately nine-day PBMC culture with coronavirus spike peptide pools or control peptides (ViraFEST assay). This clonotype has a handful of counts. Its antigen is unidentified. The junction had 13 bases not matched to a gene; V was cut back by 5 bases and J by 8 bases. Germline V gene data show CDR1 as DFQATT and CDR2 as SNEGSKA (reference sequence). The CDR3 contains 14 residues. Sequencing of cultured CD4+ T cell DNA used the Oncomine TCR Beta short-read assay. TCRdb re-called the PCR reads through MiXCR, storing one row per CDR3 protein. The profile covers more than 15,000 distinct CDR3 sequences, with approximately 50% appearing a single time and under 15% taken by the ten largest.

The sample in question was CD4+ T cells from blood, cultured in vitro, obtained about 7 months after SARS-CoV-2 vaccination. This TCR derives from a human donor who had recovered from COVID-19. The V and J genes are TRBV20-1 and TRBJ2-3; 7 nucleotides match TRBD1. The CDR3 region is CSASTGNLLGTQYF. CDR3 nucleotide sequence: TGCAGTGCTTCGACAGGGAATCTACTCGGTACGCAGTATTTT.